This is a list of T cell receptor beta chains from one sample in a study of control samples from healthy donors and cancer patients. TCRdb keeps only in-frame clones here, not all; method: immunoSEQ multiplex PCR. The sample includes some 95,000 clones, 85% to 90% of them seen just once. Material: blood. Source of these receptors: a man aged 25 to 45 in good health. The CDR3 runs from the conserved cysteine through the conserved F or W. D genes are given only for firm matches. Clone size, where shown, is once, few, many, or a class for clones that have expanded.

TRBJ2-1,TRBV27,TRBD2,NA,TGTGCCAGCAGGAGCATGACTAGCGGTTACAATGAGCAGTTCTTC,CASRSMTSGYNEQFF
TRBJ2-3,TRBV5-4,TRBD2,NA,TGTGCCAGCAGCCGTGGTCCTAGCGGGAGCGGGAATACGCAGTATTTT,CASSRGPSGSGNTQYF
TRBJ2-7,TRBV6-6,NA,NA,TGTGCCAGCAGTTATGGGGGGTCCTACGAGCAGTACTTC,CASSYGGSYEQYF
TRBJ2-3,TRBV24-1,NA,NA,TGTGCCACCAGTGATTTCTTGGATACGCAGTATTTT,CATSDFLDTQYF
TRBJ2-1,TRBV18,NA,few,TGTGCCAGCTCACCGGGGGCGGCCTCGGGGTGGGAGCAGTTCTTC,CASSPGAASGWEQFF
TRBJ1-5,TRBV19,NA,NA,TGTGCCAGTAGGTCAGGGTTCGGCAATCAGCCCCAGCATTTT,CASRSGFGNQPQHF
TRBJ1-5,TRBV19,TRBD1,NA,TGTGCCAGTCATCCGGGACAGCCTTATAGCAATCAGCCCCAGCATTTT,CASHPGQPYSNQPQHF
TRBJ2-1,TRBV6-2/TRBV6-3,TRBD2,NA,TGTGCCAGCAGTTACCCCGCTGAACGGACTAGCGGGAGGAGCTCCTACAATGAGCAGTTCTTC,CASSYPAERTSGRSSYNEQFF
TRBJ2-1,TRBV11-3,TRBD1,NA,TGTGCCAGCAGCTTAATCCGGGACAGGTCTAGCGATGAGCAGTTCTTC,CASSLIRDRSSDEQFF
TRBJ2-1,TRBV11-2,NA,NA,TGTGCCAGCAGCCACACTGGGCCGTCCTACAATGAGCAGTTCTTC,CASSHTGPSYNEQFF
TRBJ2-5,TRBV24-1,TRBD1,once,TGTGCCACCAGTGATTCCGGGACAGGGGGCCGGGAGACCCAGTACTTC,CATSDSGTGGRETQYF
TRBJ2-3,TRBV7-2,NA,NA,TGTGCCAGCAGCTTATTTCTGCTCACCGATACGCAGTATTTT,CASSLFLLTDTQYF
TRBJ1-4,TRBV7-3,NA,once,TGTGCCAGCAGCTTACCGACACACCTGAATGAAAAACTGTTTTTT,CASSLPTHLNEKLFF
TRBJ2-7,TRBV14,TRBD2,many,TGTGCCAGCAGCCAAGATCACGGCGGGGGAGTTGACGAGCAGTACTTC,CASSQDHGGGVDEQYF
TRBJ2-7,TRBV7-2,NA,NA,TGTGCCAGCAGCTCGAGTCGGTATACGGGATACGAGCAGTACTTC,CASSSSRYTGYEQYF
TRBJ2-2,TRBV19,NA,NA,TGTGCCAGTAAAAAACAGGGGAGGGACACCGGGGAGCTGTTTTTT,CASKKQGRDTGELFF